The 6 T cell receptor beta chains listed next were all sequenced from one sample in a study of T cell changes during pregnancy in multiple sclerosis. The data were produced by immunoSEQ multiplex PCR, yet TCRdb's version contains in-frame clones alone and is incomplete. There are tens of thousands of clones in the sample; approximately 92% occur only once, and 2.3% lies in the top ten. The sample consisted of peripheral blood, taken in the first trimester of pregnancy. The receptor set was obtained from a female donor with multiple sclerosis, enrolled in a pregnancy study.

This clone was counted a few times. The chain couples TRBV18 to TRBJ1-1, with D unclear. Germline CDR1 and CDR2: KGHSH and LQKENI. Trimming left V 3 bases short and J 2 bases short, with 4 bases between. CDR3 length: 12 amino acids. This CDR3 is CASSPTNTEAFF. The CDR3 DNA is TGTGCCAGCTCACCGACAAACACTGAAGCTTTCTTT.

The rearrangement links TRBV19 to TRBJ2-7; possible D gene TRBD1, 5 bases. The V and J ends lost 3 bases and 2 bases respectively, with 14 bases between them. The V gene's germline CDR1 is LNHDA and CDR2 SQIVND (reference sequence). The CDR3 is 15 amino acids. This chain's CDR3 is CASSIGAGRTYEQYF. Here the CDR3 DNA reads TGTGCCAGTAGTATTGGGGCAGGACGTACCTACGAGCAGTACTTC.

This clone was counted once. The J gene is TRBJ2-7, the V gene TRBV5-1; 7 bases line up with TRBD1. The CDR3 spans 15 residues. J gave up 5 bases and V 3 bases, and 11 bases lay outside the gene matches. The V gene's germline CDR1 is SGHRS and CDR2 YFSETQ. In DNA form, the CDR3 reads TGCGCCAGCAGCTACCCCGGGACAGATACCAACGAGCAGTACTTC. Protein sequence: CASSYPGTDTNEQYF. Complete variable domain (other parts from reference TRBV5-1 and TRBJ2-7): KAGVTQTPRYLIKTRGQQVTLSCSPISGHRSVSWYQQTPGQGLQFLFEYFSETQRNKGNFPGRFSGRQFSNSRSEMNVSTLELGDSALYLCASSYPGTDTNEQYFGPGTRLTVT.

The rearrangement links TRBV19 to TRBJ2-4, with 12 nucleotides matching TRBD2. The CDR3 length is 17 residues. Germline CDR1 and CDR2: LNHDA and SQIVND (reference sequence). V was pared by 4 bases and J by 7 bases, with 11 bases of the junction left unmatched. The DNA of the CDR3 is TGTGCCAGTAGTAAAGAAAATCTAGCGGGAGGGCTTAACATTCAGTACTTC. As protein: CASSKENLAGGLNIQYF. The full variable domain, in which reference TRBV19 and TRBJ2-4 provide the parts outside the CDR3, is DGGITQSPKYLFRKEGQNVTLSCEQNLNHDAMYWYRQDPGQGLRLIYYSQIVNDFQKGDIAEGYSVSREKKESFPLTVTSAQKNPTAFYLCASSKENLAGGLNIQYFGAGTRLSVL.

For the CDR3, the DNA is TGTGCCAGCAGCGGGGGGGGCGGCGCGAGGACCACAGATACGCAGTATTTT. Translation gives CASSGGGGARTTDTQYF. The chain is built from TRBV11-2 and TRBJ2-3, with a tentative D call TRBD2 (7 bases). The CDR3 contains 17 residues. Trimming stripped 5 bases from V and 2 bases from J, with 20 bases between. Germline V gene data show CDR1 as SGHAT and CDR2 as FQNNGV.

This sequence joins TRBV4-3 and TRBJ2-1; 11 bases match TRBD2. CDR3 size: 18 residues. V shed 0 bases, J shed 7 bases, and the junction held 11 bases outside the gene matches. CDR1 and CDR2 (germline): LGHNA, YSLEER. The CDR3 loop is CASSQEPSTSGSSNEQFF. The CDR3 DNA is TGCGCCAGCAGCCAAGAACCGTCAACTAGCGGGAGTTCGAATGAGCAGTTCTTC.